The 4 T cell receptor beta chains in this list originate from one sample, sequenced in a study of cytomegalovirus exposure and HLA in healthy donors. It was with 60 Vbeta and 13 Jbeta primers that the PCR ran. Here immunoSEQ multiplex PCR was the method, and the copy in TCRdb shows in-frame clones only, minus some. Of approximately 110,000 clones in the sample, about 76% were seen once. Sequencing was carried out using PBMCs. The receptor source for this set is a man aged 40-55 years in good health and CMV-seronegative.

The chain combines TRBV5-1 with TRBJ2-7; 9 bases align to TRBD2. Trimming at V came to 4 bases and at J to 4 bases, leaving 6 bases not matched to a gene. The length of the CDR3 is 14 residues. Germline V CDR1 and CDR2: SGHRS, YFSETQ. The CDR3 sequence: CASSHSGGAYEQYF. The CDR3 nucleotides are TGCGCCAGCAGCCATAGCGGGGGAGCATACGAGCAGTACTTC.

The rearrangement links TRBV7-9 to TRBJ2-3, with D perhaps matching TRBD2 (6 bases). V dropped 5 bases and J dropped 0 bases, with 12 bases sitting between them. Looked up from germline, CDR1 is SEHNR and CDR2 is FQNEAQ (reference sequence). The CDR3 has 15 amino acids. The CDR3 DNA is TGTGCCAGCAGCAACACGGGGGAGAGCACAGATACGCAGTATTTT. It encodes CASSNTGESTDTQYF.

This clone showed up just a few times. The rearrangement links TRBV5-6 to TRBJ1-2, with D unclear. The V and J ends lost 7 bases and 4 bases respectively, with 17 bases between them. The germline gives CDR1 SGHDT, CDR2 YYEEEE. This CDR3 comprises 14 residues. CDR3 DNA sequence: TGTGCCAGCTCCATTGAGGAGTCGCGCTATGGCTACACCTTC. Translating gives CASSIEESRYGYTF. Based on the CDR3 plus reference TRBV5-6 and TRBJ1-2, the full variable domain is DAGVTQSPTHLIKTRGQQVTLRCSPKSGHDTVSWYQQALGQGPQFIFQYYEEEERQRGNFPDRFSGHQFPNYSSELNVNALLLGDSALYLCASSIEESRYGYTFGSGTRLTVV.

The chain recombines TRBV2 with TRBJ2-2; the D is unclear. The CDR3 sequence is 12 residues long. V lost 8 bases and J 6 bases, leaving 10 bases between the germline ends. CDR1 is SNHLY, CDR2 FYNNEI, per germline. Here the CDR3 reads CASLETAGELFF. The DNA for the CDR3 is TGTGCCAGCTTGGAGACGGCCGGGGAGCTGTTTTTT.